The clone carrying this T cell receptor (beta chain) was seen just once. What it binds is not known. These data belong to a study of CD8+ T cells in alopecia areata. The study, taken as a whole, reports: Between patients, shared TCR sequences were less clear than in mice. This was possibly due in part to HLA diversity in the patient population.

J gave up 6 bases and V 1 base, and 6 bases lay outside the gene matches. This CDR3 has 13 residues. Germline CDR1 SQVTM, CDR2 ANQGSEA. Extracted RNA was reverse transcribed into cDNA, the sequencing template. Repertoires were generated with immunoSEQ multiplex PCR, while TCRdb's copy carries only in-frame clones and drops some. This sample has fewer than 90,000 clones, with 45% to 60% found just once. V and J are TRBV29-1 and TRBJ2-7; 7 bases line up with TRBD2. Sequencing was done on a sample of NKG2D-high CD8+ T cells sorted from blood. The sequence was collected from a human donor with alopecia areata. CDR3 loop: CSVEGEGGSEQYF. In nucleotides, the CDR3 is TGCAGCGTTGAAGGGGAGGGAGGCTCCGAGCAGTACTTC.